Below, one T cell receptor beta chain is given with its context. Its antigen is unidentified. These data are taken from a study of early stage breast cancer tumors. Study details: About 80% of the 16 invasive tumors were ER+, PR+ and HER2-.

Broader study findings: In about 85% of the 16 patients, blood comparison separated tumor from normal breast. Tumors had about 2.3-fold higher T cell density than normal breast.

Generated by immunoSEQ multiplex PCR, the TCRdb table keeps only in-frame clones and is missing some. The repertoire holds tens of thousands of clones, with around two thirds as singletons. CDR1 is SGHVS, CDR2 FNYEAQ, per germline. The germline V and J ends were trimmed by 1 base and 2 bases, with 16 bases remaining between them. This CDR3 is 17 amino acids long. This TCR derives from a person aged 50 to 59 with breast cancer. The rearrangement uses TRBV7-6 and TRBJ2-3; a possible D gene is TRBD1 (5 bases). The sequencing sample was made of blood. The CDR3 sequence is CASSLGRAGSLTDTQYF. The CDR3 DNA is TGTGCCAGCAGCTTAGGAAGGGCAGGGTCACTCACAGATACGCAGTATTTT.